The T cell receptor (beta chain) under discussion was sequenced for a study of identical twins. Study-wide results and limits: There is a chance that invariant MAIT and iNKT cells partially muddied zero-insertion analyses. The more abundant beta clonotypes in cord blood had fewer insertions, and memory repertoires did not show this.

This clonotype was seen more than once but under ten times. What it recognizes is unknown. Trimming took off 4 bases at V and 9 bases at J, with 20 bases between the two ends. CDR1 and CDR2 (germline): SGHDT, YYEEEE. The CDR3 length is 15 residues. After template switching added a universal primer site, the resulting cDNA carried unique molecular identifiers. Using its own MiXCR run on the 5' RACE reads, TCRdb lists one record per CDR3 protein. The sample carries a few hundred thousand distinct CDR3 sequences, around 9.6% recorded once. The same sample was also used in a study of yellow fever vaccine responses in identical twins.

The sequenced sample was PBMCs. The chain combines TRBV5-6 with TRBJ2-1; D might be TRBD2 (6 bases). This TCR was recovered from a woman under 30 in good health. The CDR3 loop reads CASSLLPGEGFEQFF. The DNA for the CDR3 is TGTGCCAGCAGCCTTCTCCCGGGAGAGGGATTTGAGCAGTTCTTC.